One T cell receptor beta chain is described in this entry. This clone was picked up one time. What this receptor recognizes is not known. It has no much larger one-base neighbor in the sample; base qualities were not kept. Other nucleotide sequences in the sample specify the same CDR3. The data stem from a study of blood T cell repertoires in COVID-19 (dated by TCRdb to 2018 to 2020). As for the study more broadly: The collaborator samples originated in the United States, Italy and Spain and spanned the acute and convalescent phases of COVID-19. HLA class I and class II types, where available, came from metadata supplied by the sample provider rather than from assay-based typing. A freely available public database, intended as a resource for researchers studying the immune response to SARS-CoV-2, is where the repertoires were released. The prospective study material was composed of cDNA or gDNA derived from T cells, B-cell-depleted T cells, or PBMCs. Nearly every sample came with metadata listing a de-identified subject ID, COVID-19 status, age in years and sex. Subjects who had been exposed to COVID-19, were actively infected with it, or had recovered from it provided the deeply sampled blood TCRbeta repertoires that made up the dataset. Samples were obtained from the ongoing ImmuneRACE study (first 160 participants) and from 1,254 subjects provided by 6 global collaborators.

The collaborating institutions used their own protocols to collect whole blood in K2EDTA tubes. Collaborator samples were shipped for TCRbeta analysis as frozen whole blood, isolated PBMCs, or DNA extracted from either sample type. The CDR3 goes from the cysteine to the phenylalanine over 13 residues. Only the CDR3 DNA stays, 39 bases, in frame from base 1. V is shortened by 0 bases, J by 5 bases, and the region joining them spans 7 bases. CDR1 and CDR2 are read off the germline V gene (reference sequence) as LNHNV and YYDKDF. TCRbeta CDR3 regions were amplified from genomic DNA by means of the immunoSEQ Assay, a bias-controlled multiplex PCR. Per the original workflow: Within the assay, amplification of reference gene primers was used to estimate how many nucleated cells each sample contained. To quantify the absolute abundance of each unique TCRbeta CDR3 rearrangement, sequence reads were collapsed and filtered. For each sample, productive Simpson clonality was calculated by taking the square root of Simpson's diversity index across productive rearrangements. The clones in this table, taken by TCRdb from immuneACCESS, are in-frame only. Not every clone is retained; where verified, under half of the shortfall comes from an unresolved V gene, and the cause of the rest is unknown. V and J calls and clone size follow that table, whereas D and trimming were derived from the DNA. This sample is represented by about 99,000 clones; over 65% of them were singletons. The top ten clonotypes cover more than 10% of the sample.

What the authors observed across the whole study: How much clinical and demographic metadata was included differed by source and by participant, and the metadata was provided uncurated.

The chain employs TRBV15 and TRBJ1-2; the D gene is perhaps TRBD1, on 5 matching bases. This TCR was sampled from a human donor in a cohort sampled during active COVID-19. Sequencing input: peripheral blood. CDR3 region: CATSRDGAYGYTF. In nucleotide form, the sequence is TGTGCCACCAGCAGAGATGGGGCTTATGGCTACACCTTC.